The 22 T cell receptor beta chains given below trace back to one sample, sequenced in a study of cytomegalovirus exposure and HLA in healthy donors. 13 Jbeta primers and 60 Vbeta primers were used for the PCR. Here immunoSEQ multiplex PCR was the method, and the copy in TCRdb shows in-frame clones only, minus some. The sample holds around 46,000 clones. What was sequenced was PBMCs. The receptors here all came from a woman aged 40 to 49 in good health and CMV-seronegative.

The chain couples TRBV20-1 to TRBJ1-2, with a weak D call TRBD1 (5 bases). Germline V gene data show CDR1 as DFQATT and CDR2 as SNEGSKA (reference sequence). CDR3 size: 11 residues. Trimming took off 5 bases at V and 14 bases at J, with 18 bases between the two ends. CDR3 sequence: CSAGAVGGRTF. DNA of the CDR3: TGCAGTGCTGGAGCTGTGGGGGGAAGGACCTTC.

The V call is TRBV12-5, the J call TRBJ2-5; maybe TRBD1 (5 bases). CDR3 length: 13 residues. Deletions cut 3 bases from V and 5 bases from J, with 10 bases between. Germline-derived CDR1 and CDR2 are LGHNT and FRNRAP. The CDR3 bases are TGTGCTAGTGGTTTAATAGGGGCCGAGACCCAGTACTTC. This encodes CASGLIGAETQYF.

The gene calls are TRBV28 and TRBJ2-2; perhaps TRBD1 as D (5 bases). The CDR3 runs to 14 residues. The germline V gene has CDR1 MDHEN and CDR2 SYDVKM. V was trimmed by 1 base and J by 4 bases, leaving 7 bases between them. The CDR3 reads CASSLSGATGELFF. The CDR3 DNA follows: TGTGCCAGCAGTTTATCTGGGGCCACCGGGGAGCTGTTTTTT.

The chain combines TRBV9 with TRBJ2-1; a possible D gene is TRBD2 (5 bases). Per germline, CDR1 SGDLS and CDR2 YYNGEE. Trimming pared 3 bases from V and 0 bases from J, leaving 19 bases between. There are 18 residues in the CDR3. The DNA for the CDR3 is TGTGCCAGCAGCGACAGACAAAGCGGAAGTCACTCCTACAATGAGCAGTTCTTC. Protein product: CASSDRQSGSHSYNEQFF.

The rearrangement joins TRBV9 to TRBJ2-7; D may be TRBD1 (5 bases). Deletions cut 0 bases from V and 6 bases from J, with 10 bases between. The CDR3 length is 13 residues. Germline V gene lookup returns CDR1 SGDLS and CDR2 YYNGEE. The CDR3 sequence: CASSVGQGGEQYF. CDR3 coding DNA: TGTGCCAGCAGCGTAGGGCAGGGCGGCGAGCAGTACTTC.

The rearrangement joins TRBV30 to TRBJ1-1, with D possibly matching TRBD1 (6 bases). The CDR3 loop spans 15 amino acids. The V and J ends lost 5 bases and 0 bases respectively, with 16 bases between them. Looked up from germline, CDR1 is GTSNPN and CDR2 is SVGIG (reference sequence). CDR3 bases: TGTGCCTGGCTACCCACCTACAGGGTGAACACTGAAGCTTTCTTT. Its translation: CAWLPTYRVNTEAFF.

The J gene is TRBJ2-7, the V gene TRBV6-5; the match to TRBD1 covers 11 bases. CDR1 and CDR2 (germline): MNHEY, SVGAGI. CDR3 length: 15 residues. V dropped 4 bases and J dropped 9; count of bases not matched to a gene: 11. CDR3 protein: CASSSGQGAGSMQYF. DNA for the CDR3: TGTGCCAGCAGTTCCGGACAGGGGGCGGGTAGCATGCAGTACTTC.

The chain recombines TRBV7-2 with TRBJ1-4; D is uncertain. The CDR3 extends over 14 amino acids. Germline V gene lookup returns CDR1 SGHTA and CDR2 FQGNSA. The V gene lost 3 bases and the J gene lost 6 bases, with 11 bases spanning the gap. CDR3 bases: TGTGCCAGCAGCTTCGAGGTCGGGGATGAAAAACTGTTTTTT. Its translation: CASSFEVGDEKLFF.

The chain uses TRBV9 and TRBJ2-3; tentatively, D is TRBD2 (5 bases). Trimming shortened V by 0 bases and J by 1 base, and 12 bases separated the two germline ends. Germline V gene data show CDR1 as SGDLS and CDR2 as YYNGEE. This CDR3 spans 16 amino acids. The CDR3 bases are TGTGCCAGCAGCGTAGGAGGGCGGGTCGGCACAGATACGCAGTATTTT. It yields the protein CASSVGGRVGTDTQYF.

V usage is TRBV29-1 and J usage is TRBJ1-1; D call uncertain. CDR1 SQVTM and CDR2 ANQGSEA come from the germline V gene. CDR3 length: 12 residues. V was pared by 6 bases and J by 0 bases, with 8 bases between. CDR3 DNA sequence: TGCAGCGTCAGGCACATGAACACTGAAGCTTTCTTT. It translates to CSVRHMNTEAFF.

The V and J genes are TRBV9 and TRBJ2-1, with D unclear. Between the trimmed V and J ends, which lost 0 bases and 0 bases, there was a span of 4 bases. The CDR3 contains 14 residues. Germline V CDR1 and CDR2: SGDLS, YYNGEE. The CDR3 DNA sequence: TGTGCCAGCAGCGTAGGGAGCTCCTACAATGAGCAGTTCTTC. Amino acid sequence: CASSVGSSYNEQFF.

V gene TRBV2 combines with J gene TRBJ2-5, with 8 positions matching TRBD2. V lost 4 bases, J lost 4 bases, and 5 bases stayed unmatched. The CDR3 covers 14 residues. Germline-derived CDR1 and CDR2 are SNHLY and FYNNEI. DNA for the CDR3: TGTGCCAGCAGTGTCTTCGGGGGGGGAGAGACCCAGTACTTC. Encoded protein: CASSVFGGGETQYF.

V is TRBV28 and J is TRBJ1-5; D remains ambiguous. V was pared by 4 bases and J by 0 bases, with 10 bases between. Germline lookup yields CDR1 MDHEN and CDR2 SYDVKM. The CDR3 contains 15 residues. This CDR3 is CASSSGGDSNQPQHF. CDR3 bases: TGTGCCAGCAGTTCTGGCGGAGATAGCAATCAGCCCCAGCATTTT.

The chain joins TRBV5-4 to TRBJ2-1, with TRBD2 identical over 7 bases. The CDR3 runs 15 residues. The V gene end was trimmed by 2 bases and the J gene end by 9 bases; junction bases not matched to a gene: 11. CDR1 and CDR2 from the germline V gene are SGHNT and YYREEE (reference sequence). CDR3 bases: TGTGCCAGCAGCTTCGGACTCGCGGGAGTAGCTGAGCAGTTCTTC. Its translation is CASSFGLAGVAEQFF.

The gene calls are TRBV7-2 and TRBJ1-2; a possible D gene is TRBD1 (5 bases). Trimming stripped 6 bases from V and 5 bases from J, with 13 bases between. The CDR3 spans 13 residues. Germline V lookup: CDR1 SGHTA, CDR2 FQGNSA. The CDR3 is CASSPGLRYGYTF. The CDR3 bases are TGTGCCAGCAGTCCGGGACTACGTTATGGCTACACCTTC.

The V gene is TRBV6-5, the J gene TRBJ1-2; D is possibly TRBD1 (6 bases). Per the germline V gene, CDR1 is MNHEY and CDR2 is SVGAGI. Trimming stripped 0 bases from V and 4 bases from J, with 9 bases between. This CDR3 has 14 amino acids. DNA for the CDR3: TGTGCCAGCAGTTACTCGACCAGGGGCTATGGCTACACCTTC. Protein sequence: CASSYSTRGYGYTF.

The rearrangement uses TRBV7-2 and TRBJ2-7; 7 nucleotides align to TRBD1. The V gene end was trimmed by 5 bases and the J gene end by 4 bases; junction bases not matched to a gene: 11. Germline V gene sequence: CDR1 SGHTA, CDR2 FQGNSA. This CDR3 has 15 amino acids. The CDR3 DNA sequence: TGTGCCAGCAGCCGAGAGGGACAGCGCAGATACGAGCAGTACTTC. Residues: CASSREGQRRYEQYF. Using reference TRBV7-2 and TRBJ2-7 for the parts outside the CDR3, the full variable domain is GAGVSQSPSNKVTEKGKDVELRCDPISGHTALYWYRQSLGQGLEFLIYFQGNSAPDKSGLPSDRFSAERTGGSVSTLTIQRTQQEDSAVYLCASSREGQRRYEQYFGPGTRLTVT.

The chain couples TRBV19 to TRBJ1-2; D ambiguous. The germline V gene encodes CDR1 LNHDA and CDR2 SQIVND (reference sequence). CDR3 length: 14 amino acids. V was clipped by 6 bases and J by 0 bases, with 11 bases between them. Here the CDR3 reads CASSLSTANYGYTF. The CDR3 nucleotides read TGTGCCAGTAGCCTGAGCACAGCTAACTATGGCTACACCTTC.

The chain joins TRBV7-2 to TRBJ1-2; a possible D gene is TRBD1 (6 bases). With 3 bases removed from V and 5 bases from J, the gap between germline ends came to 7 bases. This CDR3 spans 12 amino acids. Germline V CDR1 and CDR2: SGHTA, FQGNSA. The CDR3 protein is CASSFGQYGYTF. In nucleotides, the CDR3 is TGTGCCAGCAGCTTCGGACAGTATGGCTACACCTTC.

This sequence joins TRBV6-5 and TRBJ2-5; the match to TRBD1 covers 7 bases. The CDR3 has 16 residues. V was clipped by 2 bases and J by 4 bases; unmatched bases: 10. Germline CDR1 reads MNHEY; CDR2 reads SVGAGI. This CDR3 is CASSYPDSAGGETQYF. Written as DNA, the CDR3 is TGTGCCAGCAGTTACCCAGATTCGGCAGGGGGAGAGACCCAGTACTTC.

The J gene is TRBJ2-1, the V gene TRBV19; 9 bases are a match to TRBD2. V trimming: 4 bases; J trimming: 7 bases; junction bases outside the gene matches: 5. The CDR3 has 14 amino acids. Germline CDR1 is LNHDA and CDR2 is SQIVND (reference sequence). The CDR3 loop reads CASSTGTSRNEQFF. Written as DNA, the CDR3 is TGTGCCAGTAGTACCGGGACTAGCAGGAATGAGCAGTTCTTC.

This rearrangement joins TRBV7-2 to TRBJ1-2, with D possibly matching TRBD1 (6 bases). V was shortened by 5 bases and J by 6 bases, with 19 bases between the two germline ends. This CDR3 is built from 15 residues. Germline V lookup: CDR1 SGHTA, CDR2 FQGNSA. CDR3 DNA sequence: TGTGCCAGCAGCCTGGGAGGGGGAGAGGGGGATGGCTACACCTTC. Translation gives CASSLGGGEGDGYTF.